This T cell receptor beta chain is drawn from a study of T-cell memory formation after mild COVID-19. Per the germline V gene, CDR1 is KGHSH and CDR2 is LQKENI. The V and J ends lost 3 bases and 1 base respectively, with 9 bases between them. CDR3 length equals 14 residues. In TCRdb, the 5' RACE reads were re-called with MiXCR into one record per CDR3 protein. There are about 470,000 distinct CDR3 sequences in the sample; roughly 18% occur only once, and about 12% lies in the top ten. The rearrangement uses TRBV18 and TRBJ2-5, with D hard to call. The sequenced sample consisted of PBMCs or a T cell subset sorted from them (not recorded which). The sequence derives from an adult woman who had mild COVID-19 (a few samples of this study predate the infection). Cell type and time point are not known. The CDR3 DNA follows: TGTGCCAGCTCACCCCTAAGAGCCCAAGAGACCCAGTACTTC. Its translation is CASSPLRAQETQYF.